This T cell receptor beta chain was sequenced for a study of human T cells and chemical hapten exposure. The length of the CDR3 is 15 residues. Trimming cost V 3 bases and J 8 bases, with 21 bases left between them. The germline CDR1 and CDR2 sequences are SGDLS and YYNGEE. The sample's time point: patch test 3, about 24 weeks after DPC sensitization. Treatment given: therapeutic diphenylcyclopropenone sensitization with weekly scalp DPC. Researchers sampled blood before each patch test went on. TCRdb called the RACE reads again in MiXCR, with one record for every CDR3 protein. The sample shows about 110,000 distinct CDR3 sequences, 34% of them seen only once.

The input for sequencing was whole blood, taken in connection with sensitization to the hapten diphenylcyclopropenone (DPC). The rearrangement links TRBV9 to TRBJ2-7, with D uncertain. The TCR was taken from a middle-aged man with alopecia areata. Some clones in this sample may be carry-over from other donors' samples. CDR3 residues: CASSATHTSGGQQYF. The CDR3, as DNA: TGTGCCAGCAGCGCAACCCACACCTCAGGCGGACAGCAGTACTTC.